This T cell receptor (beta chain) is from a study of T cell responses to AZD1222 COVID-19 vaccine. Trimming removed 2 bases from V and 9 bases from J; junction bases left unmatched: 5. The CDR3 sequence is 13 residues long. Germline-derived CDR1 and CDR2 are SGHRS and YFSETQ. Here immunoSEQ multiplex PCR was the method, and the copy in TCRdb shows in-frame clones only, minus some. The sample yields about 180,000 clones, 92% seen once. As regards this clone: Its antigen remains unknown.

The study's findings and limits: Epitopes outside B.1.351 and B.1.1.7 mutated regions reportedly drew nearly half of spike TCRs.

The material sequenced was peripheral blood, taken 28 days after the second AZD1222 dose. The rearrangement links TRBV5-1 to TRBJ2-1; TRBD1 matches at 7 bases. This TCR came from an adult who received the AZD1222 COVID-19 vaccine. The DNA of the CDR3 is TGCGCCAGCAGCTTTGAGGGGGCTCGTGAGCAGTTCTTC. Its protein product is CASSFEGAREQFF.